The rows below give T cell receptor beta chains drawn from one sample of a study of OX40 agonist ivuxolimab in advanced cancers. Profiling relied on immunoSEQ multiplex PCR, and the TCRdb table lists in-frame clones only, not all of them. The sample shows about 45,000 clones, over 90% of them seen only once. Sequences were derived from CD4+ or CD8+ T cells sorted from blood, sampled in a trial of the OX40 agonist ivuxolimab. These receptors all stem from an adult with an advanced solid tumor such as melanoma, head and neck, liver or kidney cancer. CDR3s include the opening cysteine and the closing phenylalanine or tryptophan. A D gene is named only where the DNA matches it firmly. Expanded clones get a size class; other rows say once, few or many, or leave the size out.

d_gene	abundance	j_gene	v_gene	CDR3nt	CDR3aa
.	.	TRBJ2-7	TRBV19	TGTGCCAGTAGTTTGGCTTGGGGGTCCTCCTACGAGCAGTACTTC	CASSLAWGSSYEQYF
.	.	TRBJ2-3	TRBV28	TGTGCCAGCCGTTATACCCGGGACCAGACAGATACGCAGTATTTT	CASRYTRDQTDTQYF
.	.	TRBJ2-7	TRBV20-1	TGCAGTCCAGGGGAGTTGGGGGAGCAGTACTTC	CSPGELGEQYF
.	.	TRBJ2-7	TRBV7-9	TGTGCCAGCAGCTTAGTTAGGGCTCCCTACGAGCAGTACTTC	CASSLVRAPYEQYF
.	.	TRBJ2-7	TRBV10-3	TGTGCCATCAGTGACCCCCACCTTGAGGGCGGTCGCGAGCAGTACTTC	CAISDPHLEGGREQYF
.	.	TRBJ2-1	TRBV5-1	TGCGCCAGCAGCCCGACAACTTTTAGCTCCTACAATGAGCAGTTCTTC	CASSPTTFSSYNEQFF
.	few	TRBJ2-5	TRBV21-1	TGTGCCAGCACGCAGGGTACAGGGGGCGGGAAGACCCAGTACTTC	CASTQGTGGGKTQYF
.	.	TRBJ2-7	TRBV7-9	TGTGCCAGCAGCTTAGGGTTCCAGGGCTACGAGCAGTACTTC	CASSLGFQGYEQYF
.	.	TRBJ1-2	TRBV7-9	TGTGCCAGCAGCCACAGTGCATTCTATGGCTACACCTTC	CASSHSAFYGYTF
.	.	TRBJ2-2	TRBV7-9	TGTGCCAGCAGCTTAATCGGCGGCACCGGGGAGCTGTTTTTT	CASSLIGGTGELFF
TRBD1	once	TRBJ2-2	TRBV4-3	TGCGCCAGCAGCCCTTCAGGGGGCCATACCGGGGAGCTGTTTTTT	CASSPSGGHTGELFF
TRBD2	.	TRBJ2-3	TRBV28	TGTGCCAGCAGTTATGGAGCGGGAAGATCAGATACGCAGTATTTT	CASSYGAGRSDTQYF
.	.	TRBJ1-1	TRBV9	TGTGCCAGCAGCGTACTGGGAAACACTGAAGCTTTCTTT	CASSVLGNTEAFF
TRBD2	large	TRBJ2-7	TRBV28	TGTGCCAGCAGTTGCGGACTAGCGGCCTCCTACGAGCAGTACTTC	CASSCGLAASYEQYF
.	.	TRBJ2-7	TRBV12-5	TGTGCTAGTGTCCCTGGGGGGCTCACCTACGAGCAGTACTTC	CASVPGGLTYEQYF
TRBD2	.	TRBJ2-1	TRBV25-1	TGTGCCAGCAGTGGACGGGGGGGGAGCTCCTACAATGAGCAGTTCTTC	CASSGRGGSSYNEQFF
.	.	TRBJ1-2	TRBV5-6	TGTGCCAGCAGGTTGGCTTGGGGGGATGGCTACACCTTC	CASRLAWGDGYTF
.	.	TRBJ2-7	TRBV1	TGCACCAGCAGCCCCCGGAGGGCTAGCGGGTATTTCTCTGGGTACGAGCAGTACTTC	CTSSPRRASGYFSGYEQYF
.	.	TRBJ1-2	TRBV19	TGTGCCAGTAGTATATCTTACAGGGCCAACTATGGCTACACCTTC	CASSISYRANYGYTF
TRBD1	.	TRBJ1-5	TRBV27	TGTGCCAGCAGTTTTCAGGGGGGCCATCAGCCCCAGCATTTT	CASSFQGGHQPQHF
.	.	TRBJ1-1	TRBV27	TGTGCCAGCAGTTTAAAGGGGATCATGCAGCCTGAAGCTTTCTTT	CASSLKGIMQPEAFF
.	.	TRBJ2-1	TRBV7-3	TGTGCCAGCAGCCTTAAATATACACCTAGTTACAATGAGCAGTTCTTC	CASSLKYTPSYNEQFF
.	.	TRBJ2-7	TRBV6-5	TGTGCCAGCAGTTCCTCTTACTACGAGCAGTACTTC	CASSSSYYEQYF
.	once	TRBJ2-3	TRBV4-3	TGCGCCAGCAGCCAAGTTACGACAGATACGCAGTATTTT	CASSQVTTDTQYF
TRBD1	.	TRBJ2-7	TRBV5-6	TGTGCCAGCAGCTCCCGGACAGGGGGGAACGAGCAGTACTTC	CASSSRTGGNEQYF
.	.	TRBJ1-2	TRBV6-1	TGTGCCAGCAGCCAAAGTGGGGGAAACTATGGCTACACCTTC	CASSQSGGNYGYTF
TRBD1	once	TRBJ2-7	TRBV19	TGTGCCAGTAGTGTCACTCGGGACAGGGTCTACGAGCAGTACTTC	CASSVTRDRVYEQYF
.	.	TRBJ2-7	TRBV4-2	TGTGCCAGCAGCCAAGATGGTGAAAGCGGGCTAGCCTACGAGCAGTACTTC	CASSQDGESGLAYEQYF
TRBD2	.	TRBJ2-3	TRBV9	TGTGCCAGCAGCCAGGTGGGGACTAACACAGATACGCAGTATTTT	CASSQVGTNTDTQYF
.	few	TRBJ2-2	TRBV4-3	TGCGCCAGCAGCCAAGGCAGGGTTACCGGGGAGCTGTTTTTT	CASSQGRVTGELFF
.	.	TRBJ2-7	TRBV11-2	TGTGCCAGCAGCTTCCAGGGGACCCTCTACGAGCAGTACTTC	CASSFQGTLYEQYF
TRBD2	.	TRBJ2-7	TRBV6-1	TGTGCCAGCAGTGGTGGCACTAGCGGGAGCCTAGAGAGGGAGCAGTACTTC	CASSGGTSGSLEREQYF
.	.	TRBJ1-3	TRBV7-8	TGTGCCAGCAGCTTACTCAGCTCTGGAAACACCATATATTTT	CASSLLSSGNTIYF
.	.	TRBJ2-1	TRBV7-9	TGTGCCAGCAGCTCAGAGGGGCGGAATGAGCAGTTCTTC	CASSSEGRNEQFF
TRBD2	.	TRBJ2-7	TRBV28	TGTGCCAGCAGTTTCACAGGGCCTGGACTAGCGGGAAGCTCCTACGAGCAGTACTTC	CASSFTGPGLAGSSYEQYF
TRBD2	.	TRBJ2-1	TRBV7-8	TGTGCCAGCAGCCCAACTAGCGCCTCCTCCTCCTACAATGAGCAGTTCTTC	CASSPTSASSSYNEQFF
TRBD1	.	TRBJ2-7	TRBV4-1	TGCGCCAGCAGCTTGGGACAGGGGGCGAACGAGCAGTACTTC	CASSLGQGANEQYF
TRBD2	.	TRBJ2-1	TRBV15	TGTGCCACCAGCCATGGGACTACCGTTTATGAGCAGTTCTTC	CATSHGTTVYEQFF
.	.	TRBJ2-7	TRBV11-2	TGTGCCAGCAGCAATTACGAGCAGTACTTC	CASSNYEQYF
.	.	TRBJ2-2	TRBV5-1	TGCGCCAGCAGCTTGGTGTGGGAGGCGAACACCGGGGAGCTGTTTTTT	CASSLVWEANTGELFF
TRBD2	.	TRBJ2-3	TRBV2	TGTGCCAGCACCGGACTAGCGGGAGGTTTGCCCACAGATACGCAGTATTTT	CASTGLAGGLPTDTQYF
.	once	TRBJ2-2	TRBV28	TGTGCCAGCATTTTCAACCGGGCGAACACCGGGGAGCTGTTTTTT	CASIFNRANTGELFF
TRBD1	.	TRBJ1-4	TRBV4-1	TGCGCCAGCAGGCAGTTCGGACAGGGTGGATGGGAAAAACTGTTTTTT	CASRQFGQGGWEKLFF
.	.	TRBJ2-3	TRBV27	TGTGCCAGCAGTTTATTGGATTCCACAGATACGCAGTATTTT	CASSLLDSTDTQYF
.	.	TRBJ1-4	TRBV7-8	TGTGCCAGCAGCCTGCCCGGACTTGATGGCGAAAAACTGTTTTTT	CASSLPGLDGEKLFF
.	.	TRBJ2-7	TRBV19	TGTGCCAGTAGTGCCGGGACATACTACGAGCAGTACTTC	CASSAGTYYEQYF